A single sample gave rise to the 21 T cell receptor beta chains below, sequenced in a study of neurological immune-mediated disorders. The time point denotes: longitudinal time-point 3. Each CDR3 protein gets one entry after TCRdb re-called the 5' RACE reads with MiXCR. The table has approximately 85,000 distinct CDR3 sequences, 4.3% seen once; the top ten hold around 5.8%. Sequencing was performed on PBMCs. The receptors originated from a woman aged 60-70 years with multiple sclerosis.

This clonotype has at least ten counts. The chain joins TRBV5-1 to TRBJ2-5; D unresolved. The CDR3 spans 14 residues. With 5 bases removed from V and 5 bases from J, the gap between germline ends came to 16 bases. From germline, CDR1 is SGHRS and CDR2 YFSETQ. DNA of the CDR3: TGCGCCAGCAGAATGGGCCGGGCTGAGGAGACCCAGTACTTC. It specifies CASRMGRAEETQYF.

This clonotype was seen repeatedly, ten times or more. The V gene is TRBV6-1, the J gene TRBJ1-5; TRBD1 is a possible D gene (5 bases). Trimming stripped 4 bases from V and 2 bases from J, with 12 bases between. The CDR3 loop spans 15 amino acids. Germline CDR1 and CDR2: MNHNS and SASEGT. The CDR3 coding sequence is TGTGCCAGCAGTGCGGGACCCCAAGGCAATCAGCCCCAGCATTTT. It codes for CASSAGPQGNQPQHF.

For this clonotype: Given a much more abundant clone one base away, this may be a read error. The CDR3 does not close with the conserved phenylalanine or tryptophan, likely indicating a read error. This chain joins TRBV19 and TRBJ1-4; no firm D call. CDR1 and CDR2 from the germline V gene are LNHDA and SQIVND (reference sequence). The ends were cut back, 6 bases at V and 7 bases at J, with 6 bases in the middle. The CDR3 spans 11 residues. CDR3 bases: TGTGCCAGTAGCAACCTTGAAAAACTGTTTTCT. It specifies CASSNLEKLFS.

This clonotype was detected ten times or more. The gene calls are TRBV7-9 and TRBJ2-1; D ambiguous. Germline V CDR1 and CDR2: SEHNR, FQNEAQ (reference sequence). V lost 4 bases to trimming and J lost 0 bases, with 16 bases between them. The CDR3 has 17 residues. CDR3 nucleotide sequence: TGTGCCAGCAGCTCAGGAATACTGGTCAACTCCTACAATGAGCAGTTCTTC. It translates to CASSSGILVNSYNEQFF.

Of note for this clonotype: This could be a read error, since a much larger clone is one nucleotide away. The rearrangement uses TRBV2 and TRBJ1-3; D possibly corresponds to TRBD1 (5 bases). This CDR3 is built from 16 residues. Germline CDR1 is SNHLY and CDR2 is FYNNEI. The CDR3 reads CSSSPPGGSTGNTIYF. DNA for the CDR3: TGTTCCAGCAGCCCACCCGGGGGATCAACTGGAAACACCATATATTTT.

This clonotype has a count of ten or more. The rearrangement links TRBV3-1 to TRBJ1-1; D gene ambiguous. CDR3 size: 16 residues. Germline V gene lookup returns CDR1 LGHDT and CDR2 YNNKEL (reference sequence). Trimming stripped 3 bases from V and 0 bases from J, with 14 bases between. CDR3: CASSQGMLEVNTEAFF. CDR3 in DNA: TGTGCCAGCAGCCAGGGGATGCTGGAGGTGAACACTGAAGCTTTCTTT.

This clonotype was seen at least ten times. The genes are TRBV3-1 and TRBJ2-7, with a possible D match to TRBD1 (6 bases). The germline gives CDR1 LGHDT, CDR2 YNNKEL (reference sequence). The CDR3 contains 14 residues. The germline V and J ends were trimmed by 5 bases and 3 bases, with 14 bases remaining between them. CDR3: CASSSPPGVYEQYF. DNA of the CDR3: TGTGCCAGCAGCTCGCCCCCAGGGGTCTACGAGCAGTACTTC.

This clonotype has at least ten counts. V and J are TRBV4-1 and TRBJ1-2, with D possibly TRBD1 on 6 matching bases. The CDR3 covers 15 residues. Germline values: CDR1 MGHRA, CDR2 YSYEKL. The germline V and J ends were trimmed by 3 bases and 4 bases, with 15 bases remaining between them. CDR3: CASSQGAGNRYGYTF. The CDR3 DNA reads as TGCGCCAGCAGCCAGGGGGCGGGGAACCGCTATGGCTACACCTTC.

This clonotype was observed at least ten times. The rearrangement uses TRBV5-1 and TRBJ2-2; tentatively, D is TRBD2 (5 bases). V lost 5 bases and J 4 bases, leaving 21 bases between the germline ends. Germline V gene sequence: CDR1 SGHRS, CDR2 YFSETQ. The CDR3 runs 17 residues. The CDR3 nucleotides are TGCGCCAGCAGTCCCGGACTTCATTTCGGTTCCACCGGGGAGCTGTTTTTT. Amino acids: CASSPGLHFGSTGELFF.

This clonotype was found many times. V and J are TRBV20-1 and TRBJ2-5; 7 nucleotides agree with TRBD1. The CDR3 loop spans 14 amino acids. Looked up from germline, CDR1 is DFQATT and CDR2 is SNEGSKA (reference sequence). V trimming: 5 bases; J trimming: 3 bases; junction bases outside the gene matches: 9. The DNA for the CDR3 is TGCAGTGCTCAAAGGGGGACAGTAAAAGAGACCCAGTACTTC. Translated: CSAQRGTVKETQYF.

This clonotype was seen at least ten times. The rearrangement joins TRBV7-9 to TRBJ1-3; D not resolved. Trimming cost V 1 base and J 0 bases, with 4 bases left between them. The CDR3 has 14 residues. CDR1 and CDR2 from the germline V gene are SEHNR and FQNEAQ (reference sequence). The CDR3 spells CASSLGPSGNTIYF. For the CDR3, the DNA is TGTGCCAGCAGCTTAGGTCCCTCTGGAAACACCATATATTTT.

This clonotype came up many times. The J gene is TRBJ1-4, the V gene TRBV5-1, with a weak D call TRBD1 (5 bases). V was shortened by 8 bases and J by 7 bases, with 15 bases between the two germline ends. Per germline, CDR1 SGHRS and CDR2 YFSETQ. This CDR3 is 13 amino acids long. The CDR3 DNA sequence: TGCGCCAGTTCGCCTGGGACTGTTGAAAAACTGTTTTTT. Translated, it gives CASSPGTVEKLFF.

This clonotype was seen ten or more times. CDR3 amino acids: CASSWRGGQEDTQYF. Here the CDR3 DNA reads TGTGCCAGCAGCTGGCGGGGGGGCCAGGAAGATACGCAGTATTTT. This sequence joins TRBV7-9 and TRBJ2-3; TRBD2 agrees at 9 bases. J gave up 5 bases and V 4 bases, and 7 bases lay outside the gene matches. Germline-derived CDR1 and CDR2 are SEHNR and FQNEAQ (reference sequence). The CDR3 loop spans 15 amino acids.

This clonotype was found many times. CDR3 in amino acids: CATSTLTGENQETQYF. The CDR3 DNA reads as TGTGCCACCAGCACCTTAACAGGGGAAAACCAAGAGACCCAGTACTTC. V and J are TRBV15 and TRBJ2-5, with TRBD1 identical over 7 bases. Trimming took 4 bases from V and 0 from J; bases not matched to a gene: 8. Germline CDR1 LNHNV, CDR2 YYDKDF (reference sequence). CDR3 length: 16 residues.

This clonotype has at least ten counts. The J gene is TRBJ1-1, the V gene TRBV2; D not certain. Germline CDR1 is SNHLY and CDR2 is FYNNEI. CDR3 length equals 14 residues. V was trimmed by 5 bases and J by 0 bases, leaving 10 bases between them. CDR3 amino acids: CASSIQNLNTEAFF. Here the CDR3 DNA reads TGTGCCAGCAGTATACAGAATTTGAACACTGAAGCTTTCTTT. Together with reference TRBV2 and TRBJ1-1, the CDR3 gives the full variable domain: EPEVTQTPSHQVTQMGQEVILRCVPISNHLYFYWYRQILGQKVEFLVSFYNNEISEKSEIFDDQFSVERPDGSNFTLKIRSTKLEDSAMYFCASSIQNLNTEAFFGQGTRLTVV.

At least ten counts were recorded for this clonotype. V gene TRBV9 combines with J gene TRBJ1-1; possible D gene TRBD1, 5 bases. The CDR3 extends over 15 amino acids. V was shortened by 8 bases and J by 1 base, with 18 bases between the two germline ends. Looked up from germline, CDR1 is SGDLS and CDR2 is YYNGEE. Written as DNA, the CDR3 is TGTGCCAGAGGCGGGGCAGGGAATGGGAACACTGAAGCTTTCTTT. This gives the protein CARGGAGNGNTEAFF.

At least ten counts were recorded for this clonotype. V gene TRBV20-1 combines with J gene TRBJ2-3; TRBD2 might be the D (5 bases). V gave up 5 bases and J gave up 2 bases, with 17 bases separating them. Germline V gives CDR1 DFQATT, CDR2 SNEGSKA (reference sequence). The CDR3 spans 15 residues. CDR3 in DNA: TGCAGTGCTGTCCCCGTCGGGGAATTCACAGATACGCAGTATTTT. Translating it yields CSAVPVGEFTDTQYF.

This clonotype was detected ten times or more. The chain couples TRBV5-1 to TRBJ1-1, with 8 bases matching TRBD1. Germline V gene sequence: CDR1 SGHRS, CDR2 YFSETQ. The length of the CDR3 is 14 residues. Losses at the gene ends were 4 bases for V and 1 base for J; bases not matched to a gene: 3. CDR3 DNA: TGCGCCAGCAGCGGCGGGACAGGGAACACTGAAGCTTTCTTT. It codes for CASSGGTGNTEAFF.

This clonotype was seen at least ten times. The rearrangement joins TRBV11-3 to TRBJ1-1; D possibly corresponds to TRBD1 (6 bases). In germline, CDR1 is SGHNT, CDR2 YENEEA. The CDR3 covers 15 residues. V was pared by 4 bases and J by 0 bases, with 12 bases between. The CDR3, as DNA: TGTGCCAGCAGCTCGAATAAGGGGGTGAACACTGAAGCTTTCTTT. Amino acid sequence: CASSSNKGVNTEAFF.

This clonotype was seen repeatedly, ten times or more. The V and J genes are TRBV18 and TRBJ2-3; the D gene is possibly TRBD2 (5 bases). CDR3 length equals 14 residues. V was trimmed by 1 base and J by 0 bases, leaving 5 bases between them. The germline gives CDR1 KGHSH, CDR2 LQKENI. The CDR3 reads CASSPQRSTDTQYF. The CDR3 DNA sequence: TGTGCCAGCTCACCACAGCGGAGCACAGATACGCAGTATTTT. Filled out from reference TRBV18 and TRBJ2-3, the complete variable domain reads NAGVMQNPRHLVRRRGQEARLRCSPMKGHSHVYWYRQLPEEGLKFMVYLQKENIIDESGMPKERFSAEFPKEGPSILRIQQVVRGDSAAYFCASSPQRSTDTQYFGPGTRLTVL.

This clonotype was observed at least ten times. The V call is TRBV12-3 or TRBV12-4, the J call TRBJ1-1; possible D gene TRBD1, 5 bases. Trimming took 3 bases from V and 0 from J, leaving 11 bases between them. The CDR3 is 15 amino acids. CDR3 in DNA: TGTGCCAGCAGTTTGGGGCCGCAAATGAACACTGAAGCTTTCTTT. It yields the protein CASSLGPQMNTEAFF.